These T cell receptor beta chains were read from a single sample in a study of T cell clones after liver transplantation. The table came from immunoSEQ multiplex PCR; TCRdb's copy has only in-frame clones and leaves some out. This sample yields 20,000 to 25,000 clones, of which 78% are seen a single time; roughly 33% belongs to the top ten. The specimen was CD8+ T cells from blood, collected 52 to 60 months after liver transplant. The receptors stem from a human patient who received a liver transplant. Some of the T cells might come from the graft donor. CDR3s include the opening cysteine and the closing phenylalanine or tryptophan. Fields, in order: D gene, clone size, J gene, V gene, CDR3 DNA, CDR3 protein. D genes are given only for firm matches. For some rows the clone size is stated as once, few or many, or as a class when expanded; others skip it.

TRBD1	-	TRBJ1-1	TRBV27	TGTGCCAGCAGTACGGGACAGGGAAGGATCGGCACTGAAGCTTTCTTT	CASSTGQGRIGTEAFF
TRBD1	-	TRBJ1-4	TRBV27	TGTGCCAGCAGCCCCAGGGGGCGCGAACTGTTTTTT	CASSPRGRELFF
-	-	TRBJ2-7	TRBV2	TGTGCCAGCAGTGAAACAGGCCACGAGCAGTACTTC	CASSETGHEQYF
-	few	TRBJ1-1	TRBV7-9	TGTGCCAGCAGCTTAGGGGGCATGAACACTGAAGCTTTCTTT	CASSLGGMNTEAFF
TRBD1	-	TRBJ2-3	TRBV6-4	TGTGCCAGCAGCCCGGGACAGGGGGCAGATACGCAGTATTTT	CASSPGQGADTQYF
-	-	TRBJ2-1	TRBV6-5	TGTGCCAGCAGTTTACGGACTTACAATGAGCAGTTCTTC	CASSLRTYNEQFF
TRBD2	-	TRBJ2-3	TRBV7-9	TGTGCCAGCCTAGCGGCGGTCGATACGCAGTATTTT	CASLAAVDTQYF
TRBD2	once	TRBJ2-3	TRBV19	TGTGCCAGTAGTTGGACTAGCCAACGCACAGATACGCAGTATTTT	CASSWTSQRTDTQYF
-	-	TRBJ1-2	TRBV29-1	TGCAGCGTTGAAGAAATTGACGGACCTAGCCAAAATGGCTACACCTTC	CSVEEIDGPSQNGYTF
-	once	TRBJ2-7	TRBV27	TGTGCCAGCAGTTTTGAGGGCCCTTCCTACGAGCAGTACTTC	CASSFEGPSYEQYF
-	-	TRBJ1-2	TRBV6-5	TGTGCCAGCACTGATACAAGGAGACATGGCTACACCTTC	CASTDTRRHGYTF